Listed below are T cell receptor beta chains from one sample, sequenced in a study of shared clonotypes between healthy human individuals. The data were produced by immunoSEQ multiplex PCR, yet TCRdb's version contains in-frame clones alone and is incomplete. This sample yields about 2.3 million clones, of which about 92% are seen a single time; 0.3% to 0.4% belongs to the top ten. Sequencing was carried out using naive CD4+ T cells from PBMCs. All receptors derive from a man aged 18 to 30 in good health. Some clones in this sample may be carry-over from other donors' samples. Both conserved end residues are part of each CDR3. Fields, in order: D gene, V gene, clone size, J gene, CDR3 protein, CDR3 DNA. D genes are given only for firm matches. Clone size appears in some rows only: once, few, many, or a class for an expanded clone.

.	TRBV20-1	.	TRBJ2-1	CSARYYNEQFF	TGCAGTGCCCGATATTACAATGAGCAGTTCTTC
TRBD1	TRBV5-1	.	TRBJ1-2	CASSSPGQGPYGYTF	TGCGCCAGCAGCTCTCCGGGACAGGGACCCTATGGCTACACCTTC
TRBD2	TRBV4-1	.	TRBJ2-1	CASSRTWTSGIHNEQFF	TGCGCCAGCAGCCGCACCTGGACTAGCGGGATTCACAATGAGCAGTTCTTC
.	TRBV27	once	TRBJ2-2	CASRARISNTGELFF	TGTGCCAGCAGAGCCAGGATTTCGAACACCGGGGAGCTGTTTTTT
TRBD1	TRBV5-1	.	TRBJ1-1	CASSADRQNTEAFF	TGCGCCAGCAGCGCGGACAGGCAGAACACTGAAGCTTTCTTT
.	TRBV28	.	TRBJ1-3	CASSLARRSGNTIYF	TGTGCCAGCAGTTTAGCACGCCGCTCTGGAAACACCATATATTTT
TRBD1	TRBV2	.	TRBJ1-5	CASSASGGWGGILPQHF	TGTGCCAGCAGCGCCTCAGGGGGCTGGGGTGGTATATTGCCCCAGCATTTT
TRBD1	TRBV5-1	.	TRBJ1-1	CASSPGQVGKAFF	TGCGCCAGCAGCCCCGGACAGGTCGGCAAAGCTTTCTTT
.	TRBV7-6	.	TRBJ1-1	CASSLGPLRGAGTEAFF	TGTGCCAGCAGCTTAGGCCCCTTACGGGGGGCCGGTACTGAAGCTTTCTTT
TRBD1	TRBV5-1	.	TRBJ1-5	CASSSAPQGAGQPQHF	TGCGCCAGCAGCTCCGCGCCTCAGGGGGCCGGTCAGCCCCAGCATTTT
TRBD1	TRBV15	.	TRBJ2-7	CATSRSPGQVYEQYF	TGTGCCACCAGCAGGTCCCCGGGACAGGTCTACGAGCAGTACTTC
TRBD2	TRBV7-6	.	TRBJ2-3	CASSLELAGVTDTQYF	TGTGCCAGCAGCTTAGAGCTAGCGGGAGTAACAGATACGCAGTATTTT